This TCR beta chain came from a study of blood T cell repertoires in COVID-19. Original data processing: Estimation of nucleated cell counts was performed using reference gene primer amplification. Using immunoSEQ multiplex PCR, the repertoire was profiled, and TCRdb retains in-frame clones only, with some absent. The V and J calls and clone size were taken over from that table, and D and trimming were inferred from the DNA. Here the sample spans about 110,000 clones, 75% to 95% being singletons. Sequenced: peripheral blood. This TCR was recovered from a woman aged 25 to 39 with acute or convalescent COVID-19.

The CDR3 loop is CASSSRTGVNTGELFF. In DNA, the CDR3 is TGTGCCAGCAGCTCCCGGACAGGGGTGAACACCGGGGAGCTGTTTTTT. V usage is TRBV11-3 and J usage is TRBJ2-2, with 9 bases fitting TRBD1. The CDR3 sequence is 16 residues long. V lost 4 bases to trimming and J lost 1 base; unmatched junction nucleotides: 4. Germline V gives CDR1 SGHNT, CDR2 YENEEA. The variable domain in full, completed from reference TRBV11-3 and TRBJ2-2, reads EAGVVQSPRYKIIEKKQPVAFWCNPISGHNTLYWYLQNLGQGPELLIRYENEEAVDDSQLPKDRFSAERLKGVDSTLKIQPAELGDSAVYLCASSSRTGVNTGELFFGEGSRLTVL.